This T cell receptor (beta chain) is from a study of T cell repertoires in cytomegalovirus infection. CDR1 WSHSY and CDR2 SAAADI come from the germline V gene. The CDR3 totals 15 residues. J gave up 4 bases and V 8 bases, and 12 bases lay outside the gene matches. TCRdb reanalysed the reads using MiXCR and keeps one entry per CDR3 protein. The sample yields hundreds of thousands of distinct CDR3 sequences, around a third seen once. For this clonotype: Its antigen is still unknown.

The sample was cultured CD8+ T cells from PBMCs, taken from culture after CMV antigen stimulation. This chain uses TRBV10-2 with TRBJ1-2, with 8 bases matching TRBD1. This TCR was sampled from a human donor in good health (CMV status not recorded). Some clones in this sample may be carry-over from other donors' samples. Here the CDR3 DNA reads TGCGCCAGCTCCCCGCCAGGAGGACAGGGCTATGGCTACACCTTC. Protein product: CASSPPGGQGYGYTF.